The clone carrying this TCR beta chain was picked up many times. Its antigen is unknown. What was amplified from RNA transcripts were TCR beta CDR3 regions. HTBI primers were employed in a first-round RT-PCR of the TCR CDR3. TCRdb analysed the multiplex PCR reads with MiXCR anew, one entry per CDR3 protein. This table has roughly 350,000 distinct CDR3 sequences, around 13% appearing once. The study included ophthalmopathy patients with Clinical Activity Score at least 3, NOSPECS grade at least 4 and duration under 3 months. Isolation of PBMCs was performed on roughly 9 ml fresh peripheral blood. The data were obtained in a study of T cells in Graves' hyperthyroidism and ophthalmopathy. Whole-study findings and limits: Most clonotypes expanded in thyroid above 0.001 were likewise present in blood.

Germline CDR1 and CDR2: MNHEY and SVGAGI. Trimming removed 2 bases from V and 2 bases from J; junction bases left unmatched: 6. CDR3 size: 15 residues. The rearrangement joins TRBV6-5 to TRBJ2-7; 7 nucleotides agree with TRBD2. This TCR was recovered from a woman in her twenties or thirties with Graves' ophthalmopathy. Sequenced sample: blood. CDR3 protein: CASSYREAEPYEQYF. CDR3 DNA: TGTGCCAGCAGTTACCGGGAGGCAGAACCCTACGAGCAGTACTTC.